This T cell receptor beta chain came from a study of B cell selection in AIRE deficiency. Sorted regulatory T cells were CD4-positive, CD25-high and CD127-low or negative. Control samples were from healthy, unrelated donors. Study findings and constraints: Shared Treg sequences had shorter CDR3s, biased toward rearrangements with few non-templated insertions. With only TCRbeta sequenced, about 37% of shared healthy Treg sequences overlapped Tconv.

As originally analysed: Treg pools: approximately 60,000 distinct patient, 9.56x10^4 donor TCRbeta sequences. The data were produced by immunoSEQ multiplex PCR, yet TCRdb's version contains in-frame clones alone and is incomplete. That table furnishes V, J and clone size, whereas the DNA furnished D and trimming. The repertoire holds around 18,000 clones, just over 90% seen once, with about 1% in the top ten. As to this clone: Its antigen is as yet unknown.

The sample was CD4+CD25+ Tregs sorted from PBMCs. The source of this sequence is a human donor in good health.

CDR3 amino acids: CASSQVGGLAGAREQYF. CDR3 bases: TGTGCCAGCAGCCAGGTGGGGGGACTAGCGGGAGCGAGGGAGCAGTACTTC. This chain connects TRBV4-2 to TRBJ2-7; 14 bases fit TRBD2. The CDR3 spans 17 residues. V dropped 3 bases and J dropped 7; count of bases not matched to a gene: 11. The germline V gene has CDR1 LGHNA and CDR2 YNFKEQ.